This T cell receptor (beta chain) was profiled in a study of Graves' ophthalmopathy and Graves' hyperthyroidism. Study-wide findings and caveats: Ophthalmopathy progression predictions by the model showed about 75% specificity and over 60% sensitivity.

This CDR3 has 13 residues. After removal of 6 bases from V and 4 bases from J, the junction contained 7 bases not matched to a gene. Germline values: CDR1 SQVTM, CDR2 ANQGSEA. RNA served as the template for amplifying TCR beta CDR3 regions. Following a first-round RT-PCR that used HTBI primers, a second-round multiplex PCR was carried out. TCRdb analysed the multiplex PCR reads with MiXCR anew, one entry per CDR3 protein. The sample has almost 750,000 distinct CDR3 sequences; 35% to 50% are singletons. Only one count was recorded for this clonotype. Its antigen is unknown. The chain combines TRBV29-1 with TRBJ1-2, with 8 bases that match TRBD1. Specimen: peripheral blood. The source is an adult man with Graves' ophthalmopathy. The CDR3 DNA follows: TGCAGCGTCCGGGACGACAGGGGCTATGGCTACACCTTC. Translated, it gives CSVRDDRGYGYTF.